A single sample is the source of the 8 T cell receptor beta chains below, sequenced in a study of blood T cells in healthy people across ages. Together with a sample-barcoded 5' primer, a J-beta primer mix was included in a second PCR lasting roughly 6 to 12 cycles. Each CDR3 protein gets one entry after TCRdb re-called the 5' RACE reads with MiXCR. Of about 1 million distinct CDR3 sequences in the sample, under 45% were seen once. Sequenced input: blood. The receptors come from a woman in her fifties or sixties in good health.

This chain joins TRBV30 and TRBJ2-6, with D hard to call. The germline V gene has CDR1 GTSNPN and CDR2 SVGIG (reference sequence). Trimming removed 4 bases from V and 2 bases from J, with 9 bases in between. CDR3 length: 14 residues. CDR3 protein: CAWTGSAGANVLTF. CDR3 nucleotide sequence: TGTGCCTGGACAGGTTCGGCTGGGGCCAACGTCCTGACTTTC.

This chain links TRBV14 with TRBJ1-2, with D possibly matching TRBD1 (5 bases). The length of the CDR3 is 16 residues. CDR1 is SGHDN, CDR2 FVKESK, per germline. The ends were cut back, 0 bases at V and 2 bases at J, with 13 bases in the middle. CDR3 region: CASSQDLLQANYGYTF. CDR3 DNA: TGTGCCAGCAGCCAAGATCTTCTACAGGCAAACTATGGCTACACCTTC.

V gene TRBV20-1 combines with J gene TRBJ2-6; D remains unclear. The V gene's germline CDR1 is DFQATT and CDR2 SNEGSKA (reference sequence). The CDR3 covers 15 residues. V lost 3 bases, J lost 0 bases, and 9 bases lay in between. This chain's CDR3 is CSASTDHSGANVLTF. For the CDR3, the DNA is TGCAGTGCTAGCACGGATCACTCTGGGGCCAACGTCCTGACTTTC.

In its sample, this clonotype was seen a few times. The rearrangement joins TRBV2 to TRBJ2-1; D gene ambiguous. The length of the CDR3 is 12 residues. Germline CDR1 SNHLY, CDR2 FYNNEI. The V and J ends lost 7 bases and 5 bases respectively, with 9 bases between them. The CDR3 here is CASTQSDNEQFF. The CDR3 nucleotides read TGTGCCAGCACGCAGTCCGACAATGAGCAGTTCTTC.

J is TRBJ2-7 and V is TRBV28; 7 nucleotides match TRBD1. Per germline, CDR1 MDHEN and CDR2 SYDVKM. The junction had 8 bases not matched to a gene; V was cut back by 6 bases and J by 0 bases. CDR3 length: 15 amino acids. CDR3 loop: CASRGRDSPSYEQYF. CDR3 DNA sequence: TGTGCCAGCAGGGGCAGGGACAGCCCCTCCTACGAGCAGTACTTC.

The chain joins TRBV13 to TRBJ2-1, with D unclear. Trimming cost V 5 bases and J 9 bases, with 11 bases left between them. Germline V CDR1 and CDR2: PRHDT, FYEKMQ (reference sequence). This CDR3 has 12 amino acids. The CDR3 loop reads CASSIRSGEQFF. The CDR3 DNA follows: TGTGCCAGCAGCATCCGGTCGGGTGAGCAGTTCTTC.

The genes are TRBV10-3 and TRBJ2-1; 8 bases match TRBD1. Near its end, the DNA agrees better with TRBJ2-7, so the J call may be wrong. Germline V CDR1 and CDR2: ENHRY, SYGVKD. CDR3 length: 14 residues. The CDR3 reads CAISAGGLTYEQYF. The DNA for the CDR3 is TGTGCCATCAGCGCAGGGGGCTTAACCTACGAGCAGTACTTC.

This clonotype was counted between two and nine times. The J gene is TRBJ2-7, the V gene TRBV20-1, with a tentative D call TRBD2 (6 bases). This CDR3 contains 14 residues. The V end lost 2 bases, the J end lost 1 base, and 12 bases lay between the germline ends. Germline assignment: CDR1 DFQATT and CDR2 SNEGSKA (reference sequence). CDR3 coding DNA: TGCAGTGCTAGATCTCGGGACTGGTCCTACGAGCAGTACTTC. Translated: CSARSRDWSYEQYF.